The clone carrying this TCR beta chain was picked up many times. Time point indicated: newly diagnosed GD, antithyroid drugs for less than 3 months. TCR sequences were obtained from RNA taken from PBMCs. Unmatched junction bases numbered 7, after V lost 4 bases and J lost 2 bases. The CDR3 is 16 residues long. This entry is derived from a study of regulatory T cells in long-lasting Graves disease. With iRepertoire HTBI primers and Arm-PCR of CDR3 regions, TCR beta libraries were built. TCRdb analysed the multiplex PCR reads with MiXCR anew, one entry per CDR3 protein. The sample yields hundreds of thousands of distinct CDR3 sequences, 15% seen once. The same sample was also studied in work on T cells in Graves' hyperthyroidism and ophthalmopathy.

Sequencing was performed on peripheral blood mononuclear cells (PBMCs), taken at new diagnosis, from a patient treated with antithyroid drugs. V gene TRBV12-3 or TRBV12-4 combines with J gene TRBJ2-2; 7 bases map to TRBD1. The clonotype comes from a woman in her thirties or forties with Graves disease. The CDR3 loop is CASSSMTGFNTGELFF. Here the CDR3 DNA reads TGTGCCAGCAGTTCTATGACAGGGTTTAACACCGGGGAGCTGTTTTTT.